The 14 T cell receptor beta chains reported below all come from one sample, sequenced in a study of graft-versus-host responses after intestinal transplantation (dated by TCRdb to 2020 to 2022). The method was the immunoSEQ multiplex PCR assay. The table was pulled from immuneACCESS by TCRdb, which kept in-frame rearrangements only. Such tables lose some clones; where checked, under half of the loss comes from unresolved V genes, and the rest has no known cause. Counted in this sample were roughly 370 clones; about 86% of them appeared once. 69% of the sample is taken by the ten largest. The material sequenced was PBMCs, taken more than 4 days after intestinal transplant. Every receptor here comes from a human patient who received an intestinal transplant, so some T cells may come from the graft donor.

The chain is built from TRBV7-9 and TRBJ1-4, with D maybe TRBD1 (6 bases). CDR3 size: 15 residues. CDR1 is SEHNR, CDR2 FQNEAQ, per germline (reference sequence). Between the trimmed V and J ends, which lost 5 bases and 7 bases, there was a span of 17 bases. CDR3 protein: CASSILQGVGEKLFF. The CDR3 DNA reads TGTGCCAGCAGCATATTACAGGGAGTAGGTGAAAAACTGTTTTTT.

This clone was observed a few times. Other DNA sequences in this sample translate to the same CDR3. V gene TRBV23-1 combines with J gene TRBJ2-7; 14 bases fit TRBD2. TRBV23-1 is annotated as an ORF whose role is uncertain. V was clipped by 6 bases and J by 4 bases; unmatched bases: 5. The CDR3 loop spans 15 amino acids. Here the CDR3 DNA reads TGCGCCAGCAGACGGGGACTAGCGGGAGTGTACGAGCAGTACTTC. Protein: CASRRGLAGVYEQYF.

This chain uses TRBV28 with TRBJ1-2; D is unresolved. The CDR3 is made up of 13 amino acids. Germline CDR1 and CDR2: MDHEN and SYDVKM. Trimming removed 1 base from V and 6 bases from J, with 9 bases in between. In nucleotides, the CDR3 is TGTGCCAGCAGTTTATTTAGGAGTAATGGCTACACCTTC. This codes for CASSLFRSNGYTF.

This chain uses TRBV7-6 with TRBJ2-1, with 9 bases that match TRBD2. J lost 5 bases, V lost 1 base, and 6 bases had no gene match. The CDR3 is 16 amino acids. Germline V gives CDR1 SGHVS, CDR2 FNYEAQ. The CDR3 region is CASSLVLAGPDNEQFF. CDR3 in DNA: TGTGCCAGCAGCTTAGTCCTAGCGGGACCCGACAATGAGCAGTTCTTC.

The V call is TRBV9, the J call TRBJ2-2; 9 bases fit TRBD2. Unmatched junction bases numbered 6, after V lost 2 bases and J lost 7 bases. This CDR3 contains 15 residues. CDR1 is SGDLS and CDR2 is YYNGEE in the germline V gene. The chain's CDR3 is CASSVGSGSDGELFF. The CDR3 DNA sequence: TGTGCCAGCAGCGTTGGTAGCGGGAGCGACGGGGAGCTGTTTTTT.

This clone occurred once. The CDR3 spells CASTSGRGYEQYF. The CDR3 bases are TGTGCCAGCACTAGCGGGAGAGGGTACGAGCAGTACTTC. The V call is TRBV2, the J call TRBJ2-7; 10 nucleotides align to TRBD2. J gave up 4 bases and V 7 bases, and 4 bases lay outside the gene matches. This CDR3 comprises 13 residues. In germline, CDR1 is SNHLY, CDR2 FYNNEI.

The chain recombines TRBV7-9 with TRBJ1-3; perhaps TRBD1 as D (5 bases). Trimming shortened V by 0 bases and J by 4 bases, and 10 bases separated the two germline ends. The CDR3 consists of 15 residues. Germline CDR1 SEHNR, CDR2 FQNEAQ (reference sequence). DNA of the CDR3: TGTGCCAGCAGCTTAGCTGGCAGGGTCGGAAACACCATATATTTT. As protein: CASSLAGRVGNTIYF.

This chain connects TRBV9 to TRBJ2-7; a weak D match, TRBD1 (6 bases). Germline V gene lookup returns CDR1 SGDLS and CDR2 YYNGEE. The CDR3 length is 13 residues. Trimming removed 0 bases from V and 2 bases from J, with 6 bases in between. CDR3 bases: TGTGCCAGCAGCGTAGGGGACACCTACGAGCAGTACTTC. Translation gives CASSVGDTYEQYF.

This clone has just one count. This chain connects TRBV4-1 to TRBJ2-7, with D possibly TRBD1 on 5 matching bases. The CDR3 is 17 residues long. Germline loops: CDR1 MGHRA, CDR2 YSYEKL. With 0 bases removed from V and 0 bases from J, the gap between germline ends came to 15 bases. The CDR3: CASSQEMKQASSYEQYF. The CDR3 DNA reads TGCGCCAGCAGCCAAGAGATGAAACAGGCGAGCTCCTACGAGCAGTACTTC.

J is TRBJ2-5 and V is TRBV27; D not resolved. Germline V gene lookup returns CDR1 MNHEY and CDR2 SMNVEV (reference sequence). The V gene lost 6 bases and the J gene lost 2 bases, with 7 bases spanning the gap. The CDR3 sequence is 12 residues long. CDR3 bases: TGTGCCAGCAGCGGATGGCAAGAGACCCAGTACTTC. It is translated as CASSGWQETQYF.

The chain carries TRBV2 and TRBJ2-1; D possibly uses TRBD1 or TRBD2 (5 bases each). The CDR3 runs 14 residues. Germline CDR1 SNHLY, CDR2 FYNNEI. Trimming left V 6 bases short and J 6 bases short, with 15 bases between. CDR3 bases: TGTGCCAGCAGCGGGACCCAGGACGGCAATGAGCAGTTCTTC. Translation gives CASSGTQDGNEQFF.

The CDR3 DNA sequence: TGTGCCAGCAGCTTTTTTCTCGACAGGGGTGAAAAGACTGAAGCTTTCTTT. Translation gives CASSFFLDRGEKTEAFF. V and J are TRBV5-4 and TRBJ1-1, with TRBD1 matching 8 bases. The CDR3 consists of 17 residues. After removal of 2 bases from V and 5 bases from J, the junction contained 14 bases not matched to a gene. Looked up from germline, CDR1 is SGHNT and CDR2 is YYREEE (reference sequence).

This clone has more than one count but fewer than ten. The rearrangement joins TRBV10-2 to TRBJ2-5, with 15 bases lining up with TRBD2. In germline, CDR1 is WSHSY, CDR2 SAAADI. Trimming cost V 2 bases and J 5 bases; bases outside gene matches: 18. The CDR3 spans 21 residues. The CDR3 nucleotides are TGCGCCAGCAGTGAGCGCCCCTGGACTAGCGGGGGGGCCAGTCTGTGGGAGACCCAGTACTTC. This gives the protein CASSERPWTSGGASLWETQYF.

The chain joins TRBV10-1 to TRBJ2-5, with TRBD2 identical over 13 bases. Germline CDR1 WNHNN, CDR2 SYGVQD (reference sequence). The CDR3 contains 14 residues. J gave up 5 bases and V 6 bases, and 3 bases lay outside the gene matches. The CDR3 sequence is CASRLAGGIETQYF. CDR3 nucleotides: TGCGCCAGCAGACTAGCGGGAGGGATTGAGACCCAGTACTTC.